The clone carrying this TCR beta chain was recorded at least ten times. Its target is not known. This entry comes from a study of metastatic and nonmetastatic thyroid tumors. Background on the study: A comparison of repertoires was made across blood and tumor or nodule tissue from malignant and benign thyroid patients.

Study findings and constraints: Benign nodules reportedly had significantly lower TCR beta diversity than malignant thyroid tumors in blood and tumor.

Treatment of any kind had been given to no patient before thyroid surgery. Per the study methods: Variation in CDR3 across clinicopathological groups served as the basis for constructing a distant-metastasis classifier in papillary thyroid cancer. TCRdb re-clonotyped the PCR reads through MiXCR. TCRdb, not the authors, supplied the V and J calls. The sample contains 43,000 or so clones, about 4.2% of which appear only once. The germline V and J ends were trimmed by 0 bases and 5 bases, with 10 bases remaining between them. This CDR3 has 14 amino acids. Germline lookup yields CDR1 WSHSY and CDR2 SAAADI.

Input material: blood. The rearrangement joins TRBV10-2 to TRBJ2-5; D ambiguous. The source of this sequence is a female donor with papillary thyroid cancer or a benign thyroid nodule (not recorded which). Some clones in this sample may be carry-over from other donors' samples. The CDR3 here is CASSESHRGETQYF. CDR3 DNA sequence: TGCGCCAGCAGTGAGTCTCACAGAGGCGAGACCCAGTACTTC.